Listed here are 3 T cell receptor beta chains from one sample, sequenced in a study of OX40 agonist ivuxolimab in advanced cancers. Generated by immunoSEQ multiplex PCR, the TCRdb table keeps only in-frame clones and is missing some. This table holds about 31,000 clones, 80% to 90% found once. The sample was CD4+ or CD8+ T cells sorted from blood, taken in a trial of the OX40 agonist ivuxolimab. The receptors originated from an adult with an advanced solid tumor such as melanoma, head and neck, liver or kidney cancer.

J is TRBJ2-1 and V is TRBV11-1; the match to TRBD2 covers 12 bases. Germline V gene sequence: CDR1 SGHAT, CDR2 FQDESV (reference sequence). The ends lost 2 bases at V and 4 bases at J; junction bases unmatched: 0. The CDR3 loop spans 15 amino acids. The CDR3 DNA follows: TGTGCCAGCAGCTTACTAGCGGGAGGGTACAATGAGCAGTTCTTC. Translation: CASSLLAGGYNEQFF.

The genes are TRBV5-3 and TRBJ2-7; possibly TRBD2 for D (6 bases). TRBV5-3 is annotated as an ORF whose role is uncertain. The CDR3 covers 11 residues. The V gene lost 4 bases and the J gene lost 7 bases, with 9 bases spanning the gap. Here the CDR3 reads CARSRREEQYF. The CDR3 region has the DNA TGTGCCAGAAGCCGCCGGGAGGAGCAGTACTTC.

This chain links TRBV19 with TRBJ2-7; D is undetermined. V was pared by 8 bases and J by 2 bases, with 19 bases between. This CDR3 has 15 residues. The V gene's germline CDR1 is LNHDA and CDR2 SQIVND (reference sequence). As DNA, the CDR3 is TGTGCCAGTTCAACTTCCGCTGGTCCTGCCTACGAGCAGTACTTC. Translating gives CASSTSAGPAYEQYF.